A single sample is the source of the 8 T cell receptor beta chains below, sequenced in a study of blood T cell repertoires in COVID-19. Sequenced by immunoSEQ multiplex PCR; TCRdb stores in-frame clones only, minus some. The table includes about 47,000 clones, roughly 80% detected once. Sequencing was done on a sample of peripheral blood. Every receptor here comes from a human donor with acute or convalescent COVID-19. The donor label of this sample is uncertain.

This clone was seen just once. The chain couples TRBV7-9 to TRBJ2-3; TRBD2 matches at 8 bases. V dropped 5 bases and J dropped 0; count of bases not matched to a gene: 1. Looked up from germline, CDR1 is SEHNR and CDR2 is FQNEAQ (reference sequence). This CDR3 spans 14 amino acids. CDR3 residues: CASSRGGSTDTQYF. CDR3 DNA sequence: TGTGCCAGCAGCCGCGGGGGGAGCACAGATACGCAGTATTTT.

The chain joins TRBV2 to TRBJ1-1; D is perhaps TRBD1 (5 bases). Germline CDR1 and CDR2: SNHLY and FYNNEI. This CDR3 is 13 amino acids long. Trimming left V 5 bases short and J 1 base short, with 8 bases between. As DNA, the CDR3 is TGTGCCAGCAGTTACACAGGGAACACTGAAGCTTTCTTT. Encoded protein: CASSYTGNTEAFF.

This clone was seen once. The chain is built from TRBV7-2 and TRBJ1-5, with a possible D match to TRBD1 (5 bases). CDR1 is SGHTA and CDR2 is FQGNSA in the germline V gene. V shed 1 base and J shed 6 bases, with 10 bases lying between them. The CDR3 is 14 residues long. The CDR3 is CASSLGQQGQPQHF. As DNA, the CDR3 is TGTGCCAGCAGCTTAGGGCAGCAGGGTCAGCCCCAGCATTTT.

The chain is built from TRBV18 and TRBJ1-2; 11 positions match TRBD1. Germline CDR1 is KGHSH and CDR2 is LQKENI. The CDR3 covers 13 residues. V lost 5 bases and J lost 8; bases outside the gene matches: 4. DNA for the CDR3: TGTGCCAGCTCAGCTGGGACAGGGGGAGGCTACACCTTC. Amino acid sequence: CASSAGTGGGYTF.

The V gene is TRBV27, the J gene TRBJ1-2, with D hard to call. The CDR3 has 13 residues. Between the trimmed V and J ends, which lost 1 base and 5 bases, there was a span of 8 bases. The germline gives CDR1 MNHEY, CDR2 SMNVEV (reference sequence). This chain's CDR3 is CASSLYGEYGYTF. DNA of the CDR3: TGTGCCAGCAGTTTATATGGGGAGTATGGCTACACCTTC.

This chain links TRBV2 with TRBJ2-4; D might be TRBD2 (6 bases). Germline-derived CDR1 and CDR2 are SNHLY and FYNNEI. This CDR3 has 15 amino acids. V shed 4 bases and J shed 0 bases, with 10 bases lying between them. In DNA, the CDR3 is TGTGCCAGCAGTGCCGAGCGGGTAGCCAAAAACATTCAGTACTTC. It is translated as CASSAERVAKNIQYF.

The rearrangement links TRBV19 to TRBJ1-1; D unresolved. V was pared by 9 bases and J by 5 bases, with 13 bases between. The CDR3 extends over 12 amino acids. Per the germline V gene, CDR1 is LNHDA and CDR2 is SQIVND (reference sequence). This CDR3 reads CASGERKTEAFF. In DNA form, the CDR3 reads TGTGCCAGCGGGGAGAGAAAGACTGAAGCTTTCTTT.

CDR3 protein: CASSEFSGTSSILRSPLHF. CDR3 nucleotides: TGTGCCAGCAGTGAATTTAGTGGGACATCGTCGATCCTCAGGTCACCCCTCCACTTT. The gene calls are TRBV6-1 and TRBJ1-6; maybe TRBD1 (6 bases). The length of the CDR3 is 19 residues. The V gene lost 2 bases and the J gene lost 10 bases, with 27 bases spanning the gap. CDR1 is MNHNS, CDR2 SASEGT, per germline.